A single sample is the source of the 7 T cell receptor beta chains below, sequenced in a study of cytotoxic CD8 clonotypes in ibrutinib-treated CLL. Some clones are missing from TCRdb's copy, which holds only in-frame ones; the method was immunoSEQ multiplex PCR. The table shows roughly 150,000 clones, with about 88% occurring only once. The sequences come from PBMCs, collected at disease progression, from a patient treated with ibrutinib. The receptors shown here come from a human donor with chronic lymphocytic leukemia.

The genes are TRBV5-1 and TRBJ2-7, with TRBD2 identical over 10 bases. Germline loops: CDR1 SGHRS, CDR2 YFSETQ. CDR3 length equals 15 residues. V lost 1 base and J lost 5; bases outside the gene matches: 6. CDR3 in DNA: TGCGCCAGCAGCTTGATGTCTAGCGGGAGCAACGAGCAGTACTTC. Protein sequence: CASSLMSSGSNEQYF.

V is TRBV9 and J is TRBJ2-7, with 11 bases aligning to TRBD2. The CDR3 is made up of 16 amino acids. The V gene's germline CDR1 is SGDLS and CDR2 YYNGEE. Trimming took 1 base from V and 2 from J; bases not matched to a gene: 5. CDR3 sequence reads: CASSVTTSGNPYEQYF. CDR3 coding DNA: TGTGCCAGCAGCGTAACGACTAGCGGGAACCCCTACGAGCAGTACTTC.

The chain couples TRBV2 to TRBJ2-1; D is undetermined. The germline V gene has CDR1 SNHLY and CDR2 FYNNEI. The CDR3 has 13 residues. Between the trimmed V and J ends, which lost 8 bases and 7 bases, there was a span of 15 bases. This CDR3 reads CASLQDPWNEQFF. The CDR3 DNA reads TGTGCCAGCCTTCAGGATCCCTGGAATGAGCAGTTCTTC.

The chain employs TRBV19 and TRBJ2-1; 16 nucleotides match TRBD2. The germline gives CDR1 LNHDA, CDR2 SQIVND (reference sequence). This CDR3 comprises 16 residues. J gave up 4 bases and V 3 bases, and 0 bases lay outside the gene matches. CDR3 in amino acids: CASSMGLAGGYNEQFF. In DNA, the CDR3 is TGTGCCAGTAGTATGGGACTAGCGGGAGGGTACAATGAGCAGTTCTTC.

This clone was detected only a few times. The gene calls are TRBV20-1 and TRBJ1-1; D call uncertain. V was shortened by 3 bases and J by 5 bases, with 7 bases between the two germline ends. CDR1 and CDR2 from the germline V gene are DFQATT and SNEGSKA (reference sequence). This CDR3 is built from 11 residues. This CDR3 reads CSASRRTEAFF. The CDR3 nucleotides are TGCAGTGCTAGTCGGAGGACTGAAGCTTTCTTT.

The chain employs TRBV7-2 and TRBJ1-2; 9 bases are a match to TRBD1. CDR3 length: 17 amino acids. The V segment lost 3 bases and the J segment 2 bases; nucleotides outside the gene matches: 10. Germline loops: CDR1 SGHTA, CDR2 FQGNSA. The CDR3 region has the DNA TGTGCCAGCAGCTTTACCAGGGGTGGGACAGGGAACTATGGCTACACCTTC. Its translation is CASSFTRGGTGNYGYTF.

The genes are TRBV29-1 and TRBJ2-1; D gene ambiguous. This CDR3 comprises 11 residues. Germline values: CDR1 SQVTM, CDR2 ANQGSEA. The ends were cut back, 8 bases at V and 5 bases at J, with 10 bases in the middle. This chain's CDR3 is CSLTNNNEQFF. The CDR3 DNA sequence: TGCAGCTTAACGAACAACAATGAGCAGTTCTTC.